The 25 T cell receptor beta chains below all came from one sample that was sequenced in a study of CD8+ T cells in alopecia areata. Once RNA had been extracted, it was reverse transcribed into cDNA to act as the sequencing template. TCRdb's copy holds only in-frame clones and misses some; the assay was immunoSEQ multiplex PCR. There are 100,000 to 150,000 clones in the sample; more than 40% occur only once, and around 20% lies in the top ten. The source material was CD8+ T cells sorted from blood, sampled at week 0. These receptors came from a human donor with alopecia areata.

The rearrangement links TRBV12-5 to TRBJ2-3; no definite D call. There are 11 residues in the CDR3. Trimming took off 0 bases at V and 6 bases at J, with 1 base between the two ends. Germline V gene data show CDR1 as LGHNT and CDR2 as FRNRAP. DNA of the CDR3: TGTGCTAGTGGTTTGGTGGATACGCAGTATTTT. It specifies CASGLVDTQYF.

J is TRBJ2-7 and V is TRBV9, with TRBD2 matching over 9 bases. The V and J ends lost 0 bases and 2 bases, in that order; junction bases with no gene match: 6. Germline V gives CDR1 SGDLS, CDR2 YYNGEE. The CDR3 contains 16 residues. CDR3 loop: CASSVESSGETYEQYF. The DNA of the CDR3 is TGTGCCAGCAGCGTAGAGTCTAGCGGGGAGACCTACGAGCAGTACTTC.

This clone has a handful of counts. V is TRBV9 and J is TRBJ2-1; D may be TRBD2 (6 bases). V gave up 4 bases and J gave up 1 base, with 12 bases separating them. Germline V gene data show CDR1 as SGDLS and CDR2 as YYNGEE. This CDR3 is 15 amino acids long. CDR3 residues: CASSSGTPSYNEQFF. CDR3 coding DNA: TGTGCCAGCAGCTCCGGGACTCCTTCCTACAATGAGCAGTTCTTC.

This clone is judged medium-sized. The chain employs TRBV6-4 and TRBJ2-3; TRBD2 might be the D (6 bases). The CDR3 has 14 amino acids. Germline V gives CDR1 MRHNA, CDR2 SNTAGT. With 4 bases removed from V and 0 bases from J, the gap between germline ends came to 8 bases. The CDR3 DNA reads TGTGCCAGCAGTGTAGCGGCTAGCACAGATACGCAGTATTTT. Translating it yields CASSVAASTDTQYF.

The genes are TRBV27 and TRBJ2-3; 7 bases are shared with TRBD2. The CDR3 totals 16 residues. Germline V gene sequence: CDR1 MNHEY, CDR2 SMNVEV (reference sequence). With V trimmed by 3 bases and J by 6 bases, 12 bases remained unmatched. The DNA of the CDR3 is TGTGCCAGCAGTTTGCTCCTAGCGGCGGGAGCCGATACGCAGTATTTT. This encodes CASSLLLAAGADTQYF.

This clone was recorded a few times. This rearrangement joins TRBV5-1 to TRBJ2-1, with D hard to call. CDR1 SGHRS and CDR2 YFSETQ come from the germline V gene. The CDR3 covers 13 residues. The V end was cut by 0 bases, the J end by 8 bases, with 9 bases between. In DNA form, the CDR3 reads TGCGCCAGCAGCTTGGACTATGGGTATGAGCAGTTCTTC. Translating gives CASSLDYGYEQFF.

The chain joins TRBV30 to TRBJ2-3; 10 positions agree with TRBD2. This CDR3 has 15 residues. Germline CDR1 and CDR2: GTSNPN and SVGIG (reference sequence). The J segment lost 0 bases and the V segment lost 2 bases, leaving 2 bases of the junction unmatched. The CDR3 is CAWSLTSGSTDTQYF. The CDR3 region has the DNA TGTGCCTGGAGTCTGACTAGCGGGAGCACAGATACGCAGTATTTT.

This chain joins TRBV30 and TRBJ2-4, with 8 bases lining up with TRBD1. Germline CDR1 reads GTSNPN; CDR2 reads SVGIG (reference sequence). V gave up 2 bases and J gave up 7 bases; unmatched junction bases: 4. The CDR3 sequence is 13 residues long. The CDR3 coding sequence is TGTGCCTGGAGTCCTACAGGGGGGAACATTCAGTACTTC. The encoded protein is CAWSPTGGNIQYF.

The genes are TRBV27 and TRBJ1-2, with 9 bases lining up with TRBD1. Germline V gene data show CDR1 as MNHEY and CDR2 as SMNVEV (reference sequence). This CDR3 spans 13 amino acids. The junction had 2 bases not matched to a gene; V was cut back by 5 bases and J by 4 bases. The chain's CDR3 is CASSGTGPYGYTF. In nucleotides, the CDR3 is TGTGCCAGCAGTGGGACAGGGCCCTATGGCTACACCTTC.

This clone was seen a few times. The V gene is TRBV4-1, the J gene TRBJ1-1; maybe TRBD1 (6 bases). The germline CDR1 and CDR2 sequences are MGHRA and YSYEKL. CDR3 length: 15 amino acids. V was pared by 0 bases and J by 0 bases, with 8 bases between. The CDR3 nucleotides are TGCGCCAGCAGCCAAGAAGGGGGGGTGAACACTGAAGCTTTCTTT. It specifies CASSQEGGVNTEAFF.

This clone has only a few counts. The V call is TRBV12-5, the J call TRBJ1-6; D not resolved. The germline V gene has CDR1 LGHNT and CDR2 FRNRAP. The CDR3 has 14 residues. The germline V and J ends were trimmed by 1 base and 7 bases, with 8 bases remaining between them. CDR3 sequence: CASGLGTGNSPLHF. The CDR3 nucleotides are TGTGCTAGTGGTTTGGGGACGGGGAATTCACCCCTCCACTTT.

V and J are TRBV13 and TRBJ1-2; D is unresolved. V shed 0 bases and J shed 0 bases, with 5 bases lying between them. Germline V gene sequence: CDR1 PRHDT, CDR2 FYEKMQ (reference sequence). CDR3 length: 14 residues. CDR3 coding DNA: TGTGCCAGCAGCTTAGGGGAAACTAACTATGGCTACACCTTC. Amino acids: CASSLGETNYGYTF. Together with reference TRBV13 and TRBJ1-2, the CDR3 gives the full variable domain: AAGVIQSPRHLIKEKRETATLKCYPIPRHDTVYWYQQGPGQDPQFLISFYEKMQSDKGSIPDRFSAQQFSDYHSELNMSSLELGDSALYFCASSLGETNYGYTFGSGTRLTVV.

This clone was seen at least ten times. The chain combines TRBV27 with TRBJ2-7, with D perhaps given as TRBD1 or TRBD2 (5 bases each). CDR3 length: 16 residues. The germline V gene has CDR1 MNHEY and CDR2 SMNVEV (reference sequence). Trimming took 5 bases from V and 4 from J, leaving 21 bases between them. CDR3 DNA sequence: TGTGCCAGCAGTCCGGGGACCGAAAGCAGGGTGTACGAGCAGTACTTC. The encoded protein is CASSPGTESRVYEQYF.

This clone has a handful of counts. The J gene is TRBJ2-5, the V gene TRBV5-6; weak D call: TRBD2 (5 bases). V was trimmed by 1 base and J by 3 bases, leaving 16 bases between them. CDR3 length equals 16 residues. CDR1 is SGHDT and CDR2 is YYEEEE in the germline V gene. The CDR3 DNA reads as TGTGCCAGCAGCTTGTGGACGCGTACGGGGAAAGAGACCCAGTACTTC. Translating gives CASSLWTRTGKETQYF.

The chain recombines TRBV13 with TRBJ2-4; D is possibly TRBD1 (7 bases). V shed 5 bases and J shed 14 bases, with 16 bases lying between them. Germline lookup yields CDR1 PRHDT and CDR2 FYEKMQ (reference sequence). The CDR3 runs to 12 residues. CDR3 DNA sequence: TGTGCCAGCAGCCCGGACAGGACTACGGAGTACTTC. Translation gives CASSPDRTTEYF.

The rearrangement joins TRBV5-1 to TRBJ2-2; TRBD1 agrees at 8 bases. The CDR3 loop spans 16 amino acids. The germline V gene has CDR1 SGHRS and CDR2 YFSETQ. J lost 3 bases, V lost 6 bases, and 10 bases had no gene match. CDR3 nucleotides: TGCGCCAGCACCTCCAACAGGGGGACACACACCGGGGAGCTGTTTTTT. Encoded protein: CASTSNRGTHTGELFF.

By sample fraction, this clone is medium-sized (0.01 to 0.1%). This rearrangement joins TRBV6-4 to TRBJ2-2; D might be TRBD1 or TRBD2, each matching 5 bases. Germline CDR1 is MRHNA and CDR2 is SNTAGT. This CDR3 is 14 amino acids long. With 0 bases removed from V and 3 bases from J, the gap between germline ends came to 5 bases. CDR3 DNA sequence: TGTGCCAGCAGTGACTCGGGGGACACCGGGGAGCTGTTTTTT. Translating it yields CASSDSGDTGELFF.

The chain couples TRBV25-1 to TRBJ1-2; a possible D gene is TRBD1 (5 bases). Germline values: CDR1 MGHDK, CDR2 SYGVNS. Trimming pared 2 bases from V and 0 bases from J, leaving 10 bases between. The CDR3 has 15 residues. CDR3 amino acids: CASSETWTTNYGYTF. The CDR3 DNA is TGTGCCAGCAGTGAAACCTGGACAACTAACTATGGCTACACCTTC.

The V call is TRBV29-1, the J call TRBJ2-2; 7 bases map to TRBD1. Germline V lookup: CDR1 SQVTM, CDR2 ANQGSEA. J was trimmed by 5 bases and V by 0 bases; bases with no gene match: 6. The CDR3 runs to 15 residues. This CDR3 is CSVEDDRVITGELFF. The CDR3 DNA sequence: TGCAGCGTTGAAGACGACAGGGTGATTACCGGGGAGCTGTTTTTT.

This clone was seen a handful of times. The chain combines TRBV27 with TRBJ2-1; no reliable D call. CDR1 is MNHEY, CDR2 SMNVEV, per germline (reference sequence). V lost 7 bases, J lost 0 bases, and 13 bases lay in between. The CDR3 consists of 15 residues. The CDR3 region is CASKEVGFSYNEQFF. CDR3 nucleotide sequence: TGTGCCAGCAAAGAGGTGGGGTTCTCCTACAATGAGCAGTTCTTC.

The chain links TRBV2 to TRBJ2-1, with D possibly TRBD2 on 5 matching bases. From germline, CDR1 is SNHLY and CDR2 FYNNEI. V was cut by 0 bases and J by 7 bases, with 13 bases left in between. This CDR3 comprises 15 residues. In nucleotides, the CDR3 is TGTGCCAGCAGTGAAGCTGTCCGGGGTACGAATGAGCAGTTCTTC. This sequence encodes CASSEAVRGTNEQFF.

The chain combines TRBV7-3 with TRBJ1-1; 7 bases match TRBD1. V lost 5 bases and J lost 2; bases outside the gene matches: 2. This CDR3 contains 13 residues. The germline V gene encodes CDR1 SGHTA and CDR2 FQGTGA. The CDR3 spells CASSAGGNTEAFF. The CDR3 DNA reads as TGTGCCAGCAGCGCAGGGGGAAACACTGAAGCTTTCTTT.

J is TRBJ2-5 and V is TRBV5-4; D might be TRBD1 or TRBD2, each matching 6 bases. Germline V gene lookup returns CDR1 SGHNT and CDR2 YYREEE (reference sequence). V shed 6 bases and J shed 4 bases, with 16 bases lying between them. CDR3 size: 14 residues. The DNA of the CDR3 is TGTGCCAGCACCCCGGGGGCAGGGTCAGAGACCCAGTACTTC. This encodes CASTPGAGSETQYF.

This clone was seen at least ten times. The chain carries TRBV27 and TRBJ1-1, with D possibly TRBD1 on 6 matching bases. The V end was cut by 5 bases, the J end by 9 bases, with 22 bases between. Looked up from germline, CDR1 is MNHEY and CDR2 is SMNVEV (reference sequence). This CDR3 has 15 amino acids. The CDR3 DNA is TGTGCCAGCAGTACGAATACTCCGGGACAAATTAAAGCTTTCTTT. Translated: CASSTNTPGQIKAFF.

This clone came up a few times. The chain recombines TRBV27 with TRBJ2-4; TRBD1 agrees at 7 bases. This CDR3 is 15 amino acids long. Trimming at V came to 0 bases and at J to 5 bases, leaving 4 bases not matched to a gene. The germline V gene encodes CDR1 MNHEY and CDR2 SMNVEV (reference sequence). CDR3 coding DNA: TGTGCCAGCAGTTTATCCACAGGGGTGGAAAACATTCAGTACTTC. Amino acids: CASSLSTGVENIQYF.